This section outlines one TCR beta chain sequence together with its context. Its antigen remains unidentified. TCRdb's table, derived via immunoSEQ multiplex PCR, lists solely in-frame clones and lacks some. The sample records around 120,000 clones, about nine tenths being singletons. This entry belongs to a study of graft-versus-host responses after intestinal transplantation. Study-level background: Recipients were given multivisceral, liver-intestinal, or isolated intestinal transplants.

Overall study findings and caveats: Graft-donor T cell macrochimerism in patients accompanied high graft-versus-host to host-versus-graft clonal ratios in allografts. GvH clones surfaced in recipient marrow, some emerging earlier in ileum or blood. Declining HvG levels early post-transplant were linked to peak circulating GvH clone levels.

Germline V CDR1 and CDR2: ENHRY, SYGVKD. The CDR3 consists of 13 residues. Trimming stripped 0 bases from V and 7 bases from J, with 10 bases between. The chain couples TRBV10-3 to TRBJ2-7; weak D call: TRBD2 (5 bases). This clonotype was sampled from a human donor who received an intestinal transplant. This material consisted of unstimulated CD4+ T cells sorted from spleen or lymph node cells, taken before intestinal transplant. The CDR3 DNA sequence: TGTGCCATCAGTGAGTCTGAGAGAGGGGAGCAGTACTTC. Amino acids: CAISESERGEQYF.